This T cell receptor beta chain was found in a study of T cell changes during pregnancy in multiple sclerosis. Losses at the gene ends were 8 bases for V and 5 bases for J; bases not matched to a gene: 10. The CDR3 has 14 residues. CDR1 is MNHEY and CDR2 is SMNVEV in the germline V gene (reference sequence). Only in-frame clones appear in the TCRdb table, and some are missing; sequencing was by immunoSEQ multiplex PCR. The profile shows fewer than 90,000 clones, about 89% of them singletons. Sequences were derived from peripheral blood, sampled in the second trimester of pregnancy. The V and J genes are TRBV27 and TRBJ2-7, with 9 bases lining up with TRBD1. This sequence was found in a female donor with multiple sclerosis, enrolled in a pregnancy study. This CDR3 reads CASALGDRVHEQYF. The CDR3, as DNA: TGTGCCAGCGCACTAGGGGACAGGGTCCACGAGCAGTACTTC.